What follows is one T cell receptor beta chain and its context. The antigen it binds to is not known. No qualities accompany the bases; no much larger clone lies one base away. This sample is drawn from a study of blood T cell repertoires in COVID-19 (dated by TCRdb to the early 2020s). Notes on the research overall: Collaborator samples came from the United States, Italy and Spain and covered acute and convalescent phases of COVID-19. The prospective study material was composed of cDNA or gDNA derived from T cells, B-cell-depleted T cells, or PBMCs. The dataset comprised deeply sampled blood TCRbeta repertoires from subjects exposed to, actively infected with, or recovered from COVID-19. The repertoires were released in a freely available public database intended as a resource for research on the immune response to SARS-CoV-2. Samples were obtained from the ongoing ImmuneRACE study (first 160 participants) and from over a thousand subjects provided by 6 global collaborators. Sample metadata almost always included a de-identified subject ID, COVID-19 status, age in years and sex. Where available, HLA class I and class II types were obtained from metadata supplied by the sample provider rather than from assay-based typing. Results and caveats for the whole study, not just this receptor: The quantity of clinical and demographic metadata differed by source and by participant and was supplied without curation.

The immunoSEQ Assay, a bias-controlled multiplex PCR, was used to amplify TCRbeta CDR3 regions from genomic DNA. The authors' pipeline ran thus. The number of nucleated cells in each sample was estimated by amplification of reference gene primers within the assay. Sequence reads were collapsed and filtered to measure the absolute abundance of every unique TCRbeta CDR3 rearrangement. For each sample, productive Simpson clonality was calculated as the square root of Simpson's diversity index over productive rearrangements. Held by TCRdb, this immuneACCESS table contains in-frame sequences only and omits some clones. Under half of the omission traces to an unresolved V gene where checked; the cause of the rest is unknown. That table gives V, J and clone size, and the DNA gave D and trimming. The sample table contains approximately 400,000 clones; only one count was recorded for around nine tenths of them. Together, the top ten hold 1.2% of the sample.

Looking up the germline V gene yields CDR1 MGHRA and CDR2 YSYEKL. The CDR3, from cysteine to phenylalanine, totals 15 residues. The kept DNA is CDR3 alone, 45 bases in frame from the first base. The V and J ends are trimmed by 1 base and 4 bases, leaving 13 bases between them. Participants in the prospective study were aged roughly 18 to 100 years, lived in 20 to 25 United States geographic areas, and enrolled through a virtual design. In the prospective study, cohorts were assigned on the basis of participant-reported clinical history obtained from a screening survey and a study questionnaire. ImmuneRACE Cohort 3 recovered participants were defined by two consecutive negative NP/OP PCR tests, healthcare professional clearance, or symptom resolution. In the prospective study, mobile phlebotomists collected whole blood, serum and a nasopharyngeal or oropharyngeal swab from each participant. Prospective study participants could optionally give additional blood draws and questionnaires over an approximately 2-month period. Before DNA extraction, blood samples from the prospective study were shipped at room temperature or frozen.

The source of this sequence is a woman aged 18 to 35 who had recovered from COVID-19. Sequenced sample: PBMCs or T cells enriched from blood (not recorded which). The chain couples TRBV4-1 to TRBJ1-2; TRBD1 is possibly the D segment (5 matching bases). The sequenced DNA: TGCGCCAGCAGCCAAGGACAAGGACAAGTCTATGGCTACACCTTC. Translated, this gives CASSQGQGQVYGYTF.